This TCR beta chain was sequenced during a study of cytomegalovirus exposure and HLA in healthy donors. Study observations and caveats: One cluster of highly shared sequence variants probably arose as a sequencing artifact. In terms of immune exposure information, only CMV serostatus was available.

As for this clone: The antigen remains unidentified.

The CDR3 consists of 14 residues. Trimming removed 6 bases from V and 0 bases from J, with 10 bases in between. Germline loops: CDR1 MGHRA, CDR2 YSYEKL. Both 60 Vbeta primers and 13 Jbeta primers went into the PCR. Generated by immunoSEQ multiplex PCR, the TCRdb table keeps only in-frame clones and is missing some. The sample yields around 190,000 clones, approximately 86% seen once. The source is a woman aged 18 to 35 in good health and CMV-seronegative. The sequenced sample was PBMCs. The chain carries TRBV4-1 and TRBJ2-3; D remains ambiguous. The DNA of the CDR3 is TGCGCCAGCAGACCCGCGGTGAGCACAGATACGCAGTATTTT. It codes for CASRPAVSTDTQYF.